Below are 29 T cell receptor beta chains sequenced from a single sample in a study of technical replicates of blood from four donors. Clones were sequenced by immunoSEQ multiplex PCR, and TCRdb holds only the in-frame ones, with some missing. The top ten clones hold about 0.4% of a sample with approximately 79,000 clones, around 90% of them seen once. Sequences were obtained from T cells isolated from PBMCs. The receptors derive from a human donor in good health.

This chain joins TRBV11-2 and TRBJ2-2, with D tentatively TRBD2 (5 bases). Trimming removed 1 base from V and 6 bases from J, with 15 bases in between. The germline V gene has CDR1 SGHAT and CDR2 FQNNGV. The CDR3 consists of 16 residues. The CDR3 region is CASSLGGALRAGELFF. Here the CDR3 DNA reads TGTGCCAGCAGCTTAGGGGGAGCGTTGCGCGCCGGGGAGCTGTTTTTT.

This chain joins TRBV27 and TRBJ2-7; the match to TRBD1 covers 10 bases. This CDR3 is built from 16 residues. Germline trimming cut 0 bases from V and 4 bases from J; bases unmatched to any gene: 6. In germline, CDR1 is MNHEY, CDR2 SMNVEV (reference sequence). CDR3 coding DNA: TGTGCCAGCAGTTTATCAGCCGGGACAGGGGTTTACGAGCAGTACTTC. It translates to CASSLSAGTGVYEQYF.

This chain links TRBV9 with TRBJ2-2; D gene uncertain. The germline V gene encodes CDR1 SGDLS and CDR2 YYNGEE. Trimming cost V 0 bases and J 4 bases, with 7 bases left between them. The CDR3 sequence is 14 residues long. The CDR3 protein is CASSVDTSTGELFF. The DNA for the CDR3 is TGTGCCAGCAGCGTAGATACAAGCACCGGGGAGCTGTTTTTT.

CDR3 sequence reads: CAWSPFGGRDTGELFF. For the CDR3, the DNA is TGTGCCTGGAGCCCTTTCGGCGGGAGGGACACCGGGGAGCTGTTTTTT. This rearrangement joins TRBV30 to TRBJ2-2, with 9 bases lining up with TRBD2. The length of the CDR3 is 16 residues. Trimming at V came to 3 bases and at J to 3 bases, leaving 8 bases not matched to a gene. Germline V CDR1 and CDR2: GTSNPN, SVGIG (reference sequence).

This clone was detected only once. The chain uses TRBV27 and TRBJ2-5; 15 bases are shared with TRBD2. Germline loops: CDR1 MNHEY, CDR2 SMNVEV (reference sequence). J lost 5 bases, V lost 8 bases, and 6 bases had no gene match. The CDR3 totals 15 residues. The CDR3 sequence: CASRGLAGGSETQYF. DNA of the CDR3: TGTGCCAGCCGGGGACTAGCGGGAGGTTCTGAGACCCAGTACTTC.

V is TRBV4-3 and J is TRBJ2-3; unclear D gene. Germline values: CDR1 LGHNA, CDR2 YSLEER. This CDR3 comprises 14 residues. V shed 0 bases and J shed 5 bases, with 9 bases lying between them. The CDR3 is CASSQDISQDTQYF. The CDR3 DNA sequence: TGCGCCAGCAGCCAAGATATCAGTCAAGATACGCAGTATTTT.

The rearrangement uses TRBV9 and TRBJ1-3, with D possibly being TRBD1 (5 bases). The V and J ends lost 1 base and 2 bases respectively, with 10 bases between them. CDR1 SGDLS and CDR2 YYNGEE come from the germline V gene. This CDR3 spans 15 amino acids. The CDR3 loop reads CASSVTQVPGNTIYF. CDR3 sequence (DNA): TGTGCCAGCAGCGTAACACAGGTACCTGGAAACACCATATATTTT.

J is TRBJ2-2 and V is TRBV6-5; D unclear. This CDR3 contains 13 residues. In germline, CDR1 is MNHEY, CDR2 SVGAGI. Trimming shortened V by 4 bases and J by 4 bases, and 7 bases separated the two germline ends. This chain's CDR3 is CASSSGFTGELFF. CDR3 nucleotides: TGTGCCAGCAGTTCAGGTTTCACCGGGGAGCTGTTTTTT.

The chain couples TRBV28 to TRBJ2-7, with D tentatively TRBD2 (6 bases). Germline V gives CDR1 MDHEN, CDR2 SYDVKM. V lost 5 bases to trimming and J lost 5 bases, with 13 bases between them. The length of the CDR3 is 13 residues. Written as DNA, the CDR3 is TGTGCCAGCAGTGCGGGGATCAACGACGAGCAGTACTTC. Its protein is CASSAGINDEQYF.

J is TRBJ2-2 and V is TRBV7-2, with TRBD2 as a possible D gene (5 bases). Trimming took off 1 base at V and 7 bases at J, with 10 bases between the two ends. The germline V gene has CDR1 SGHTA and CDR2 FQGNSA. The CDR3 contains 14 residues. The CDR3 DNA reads TGTGCCAGCAGCTTAGTTCCCGGGGTCGGGGAGCTGTTTTTT. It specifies CASSLVPGVGELFF. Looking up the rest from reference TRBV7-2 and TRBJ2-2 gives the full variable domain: GAGVSQSPSNKVTEKGKDVELRCDPISGHTALYWYRQSLGQGLEFLIYFQGNSAPDKSGLPSDRFSAERTGGSVSTLTIQRTQQEDSAVYLCASSLVPGVGELFFGEGSRLTVL.

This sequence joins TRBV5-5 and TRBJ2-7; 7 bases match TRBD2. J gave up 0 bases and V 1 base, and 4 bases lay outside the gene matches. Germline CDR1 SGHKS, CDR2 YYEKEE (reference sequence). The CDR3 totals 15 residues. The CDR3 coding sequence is TGTGCCAGCAGCTTGAGTAGGACTAGCTCCTACGAGCAGTACTTC. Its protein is CASSLSRTSSYEQYF.

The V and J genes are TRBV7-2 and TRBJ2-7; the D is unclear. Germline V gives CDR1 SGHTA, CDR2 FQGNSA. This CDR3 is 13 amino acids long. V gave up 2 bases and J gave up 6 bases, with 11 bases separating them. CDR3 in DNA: TGTGCCAGCAGCTTATATCCTACAGCCGAGCAGTACTTC. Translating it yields CASSLYPTAEQYF. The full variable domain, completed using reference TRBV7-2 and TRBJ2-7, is GAGVSQSPSNKVTEKGKDVELRCDPISGHTALYWYRQSLGQGLEFLIYFQGNSAPDKSGLPSDRFSAERTGGSVSTLTIQRTQQEDSAVYLCASSLYPTAEQYFGPGTRLTVT.

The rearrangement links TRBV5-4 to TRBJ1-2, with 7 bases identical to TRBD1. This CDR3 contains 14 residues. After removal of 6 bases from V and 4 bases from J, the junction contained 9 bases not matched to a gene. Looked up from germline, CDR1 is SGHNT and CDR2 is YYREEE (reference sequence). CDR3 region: CASNIKGGRYGYTF. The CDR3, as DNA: TGTGCCAGCAATATTAAAGGGGGCCGCTATGGCTACACCTTC. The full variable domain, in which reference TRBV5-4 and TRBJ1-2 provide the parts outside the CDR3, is ETGVTQSPTHLIKTRGQQVTLRCSSQSGHNTVSWYQQALGQGPQFIFQYYREEENGRGNFPPRFSGLQFPNYSSELNVNALELDDSALYLCASNIKGGRYGYTFGSGTRLTVV.

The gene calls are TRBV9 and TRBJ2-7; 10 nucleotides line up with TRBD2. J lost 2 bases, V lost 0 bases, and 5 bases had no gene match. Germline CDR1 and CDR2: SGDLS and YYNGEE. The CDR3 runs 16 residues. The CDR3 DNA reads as TGTGCCAGCAGCGTAGGACGTAGCGGGGGGACCTACGAGCAGTACTTC. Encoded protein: CASSVGRSGGTYEQYF.

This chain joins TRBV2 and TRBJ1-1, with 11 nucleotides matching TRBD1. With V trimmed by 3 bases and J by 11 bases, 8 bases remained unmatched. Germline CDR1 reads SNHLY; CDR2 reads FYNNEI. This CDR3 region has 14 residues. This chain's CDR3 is CASSDEGTGGMAFF. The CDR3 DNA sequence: TGTGCCAGCAGTGATGAGGGGACAGGGGGGATGGCTTTCTTT.

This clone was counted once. As DNA, the CDR3 is TGTGCCAGCAGTGAAGCGATAGCTACCAATGAGCAGTTCTTC. It encodes CASSEAIATNEQFF. V is TRBV6-1 and J is TRBJ2-1; D is uncertain. Germline loops: CDR1 MNHNS, CDR2 SASEGT. There are 14 residues in the CDR3. Trimming removed 0 bases from V and 6 bases from J, with 9 bases in between.

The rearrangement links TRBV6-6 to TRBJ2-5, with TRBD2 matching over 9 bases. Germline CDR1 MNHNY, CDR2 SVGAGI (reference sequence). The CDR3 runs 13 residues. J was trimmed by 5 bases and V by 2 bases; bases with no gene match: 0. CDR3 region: CASSYLAGETQYF. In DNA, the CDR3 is TGTGCCAGCAGTTACCTAGCGGGGGAGACCCAGTACTTC.

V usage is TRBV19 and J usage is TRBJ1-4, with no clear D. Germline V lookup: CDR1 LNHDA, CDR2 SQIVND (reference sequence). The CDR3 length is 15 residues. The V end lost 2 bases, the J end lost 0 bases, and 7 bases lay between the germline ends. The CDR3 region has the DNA TGTGCCAGTAGTATAATCCAGGCAACTAATGAAAAACTGTTTTTT. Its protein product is CASSIIQATNEKLFF.

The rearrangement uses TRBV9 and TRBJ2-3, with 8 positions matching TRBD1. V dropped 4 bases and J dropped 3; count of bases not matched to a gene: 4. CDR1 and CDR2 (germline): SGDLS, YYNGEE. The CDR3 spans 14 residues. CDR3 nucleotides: TGTGCCAGCAGCATCGGACAGGGAACAGATACGCAGTATTTT. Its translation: CASSIGQGTDTQYF.

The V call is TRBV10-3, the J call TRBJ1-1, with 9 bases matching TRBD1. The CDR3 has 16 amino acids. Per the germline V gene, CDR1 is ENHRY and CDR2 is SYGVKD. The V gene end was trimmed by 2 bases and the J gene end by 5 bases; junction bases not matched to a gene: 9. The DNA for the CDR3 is TGTGCCATCAGTGAGCCCCTTGGGACAGGGAGGACTGAAGCTTTCTTT. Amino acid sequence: CAISEPLGTGRTEAFF.

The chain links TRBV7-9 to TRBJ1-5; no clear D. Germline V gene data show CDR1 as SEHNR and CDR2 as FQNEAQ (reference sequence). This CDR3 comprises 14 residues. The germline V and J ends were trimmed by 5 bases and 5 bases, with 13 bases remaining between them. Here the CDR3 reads CASSRGFEDQPQHF. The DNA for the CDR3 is TGTGCCAGCAGCCGGGGATTCGAGGATCAGCCCCAGCATTTT.

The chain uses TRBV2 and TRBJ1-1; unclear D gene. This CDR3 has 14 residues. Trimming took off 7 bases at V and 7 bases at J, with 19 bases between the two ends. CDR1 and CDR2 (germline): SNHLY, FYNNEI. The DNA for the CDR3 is TGTGCCAGCATGACGCCCCTAGCTATTGATGAAGCTTTCTTT. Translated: CASMTPLAIDEAFF.

CDR3 sequence (DNA): TGCGCCAGCAGTGAGGGGCGGGGGGAGGTGAATGAGCAGTTCTTC. It encodes CASSEGRGEVNEQFF. The chain is built from TRBV5-1 and TRBJ2-1; TRBD2 matches 8 bases. Germline V gene sequence: CDR1 SGHRS, CDR2 YFSETQ. The CDR3 extends over 15 amino acids. The trim removed 5 bases at V and 7 bases at J, leaving 11 bases unmatched.

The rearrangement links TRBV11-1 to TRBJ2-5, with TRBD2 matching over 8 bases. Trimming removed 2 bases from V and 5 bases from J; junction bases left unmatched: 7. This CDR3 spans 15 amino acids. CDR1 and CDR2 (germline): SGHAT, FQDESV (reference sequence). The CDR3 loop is CASSLNPAGVETQYF. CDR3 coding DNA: TGTGCCAGCAGCTTAAATCCAGCGGGAGTGGAGACCCAGTACTTC.

This CDR3 reads CASSPGQGAYEQYF. In DNA, the CDR3 is TGTGCCAGCAGTCCGGGACAGGGCGCCTACGAGCAGTACTTC. The gene calls are TRBV28 and TRBJ2-7, with 9 bases lining up with TRBD1. CDR3 size: 14 residues. Germline V gives CDR1 MDHEN, CDR2 SYDVKM. V gave up 5 bases and J gave up 2 bases; unmatched junction bases: 4. The variable domain in full, with the rest retrieved from reference TRBV28 and TRBJ2-7, is DVKVTQSSRYLVKRTGEKVFLECVQDMDHENMFWYRQDPGLGLRLIYFSYDVKMKEKGDIPEGYSVSREKKERFSLILESASTNQTSMYLCASSPGQGAYEQYFGPGTRLTVT.

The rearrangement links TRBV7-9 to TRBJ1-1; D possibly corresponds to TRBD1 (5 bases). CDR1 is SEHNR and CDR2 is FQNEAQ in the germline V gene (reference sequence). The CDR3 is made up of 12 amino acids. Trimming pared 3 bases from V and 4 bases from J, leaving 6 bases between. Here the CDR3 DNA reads TGTGCCAGCAGCTTGGGGCTCACTGAAGCTTTCTTT. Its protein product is CASSLGLTEAFF.

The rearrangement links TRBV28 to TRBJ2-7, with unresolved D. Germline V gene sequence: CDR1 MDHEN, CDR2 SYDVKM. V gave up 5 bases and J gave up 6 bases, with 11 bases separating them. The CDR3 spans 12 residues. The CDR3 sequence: CASSPTPIEQYF. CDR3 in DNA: TGTGCCAGCAGTCCCACTCCCATCGAGCAGTACTTC.

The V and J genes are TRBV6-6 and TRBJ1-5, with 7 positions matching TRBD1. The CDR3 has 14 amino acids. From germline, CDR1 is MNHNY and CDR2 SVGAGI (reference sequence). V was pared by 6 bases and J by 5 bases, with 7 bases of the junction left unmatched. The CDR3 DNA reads TGTGCCAGCAGCCTGAGGGGGCAGGATCAGCCCCAGCATTTT. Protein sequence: CASSLRGQDQPQHF.

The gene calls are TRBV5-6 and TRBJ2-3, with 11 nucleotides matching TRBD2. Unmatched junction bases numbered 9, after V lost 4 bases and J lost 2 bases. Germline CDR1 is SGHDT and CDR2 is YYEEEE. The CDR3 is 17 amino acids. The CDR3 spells CASSERGTSGFTDTQYF. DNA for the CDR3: TGTGCCAGCAGCGAAAGAGGGACTAGCGGTTTCACAGATACGCAGTATTTT. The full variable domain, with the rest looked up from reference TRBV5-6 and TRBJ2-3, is DAGVTQSPTHLIKTRGQQVTLRCSPKSGHDTVSWYQQALGQGPQFIFQYYEEEERQRGNFPDRFSGHQFPNYSSELNVNALLLGDSALYLCASSERGTSGFTDTQYFGPGTRLTVL.